The 20 T cell receptor beta chains reported below all come from one sample, sequenced in a study of cytomegalovirus exposure and HLA in healthy donors. The PCR used 60 Vbeta and 13 Jbeta primers. Measured with immunoSEQ multiplex PCR; TCRdb has only the in-frame clones, and not every one. The profile covers about 150,000 clones, with roughly 80% appearing a single time and 1.3% taken by the ten largest. Sample: PBMCs. All receptors derive from a man aged 45-60 years in good health and CMV-seropositive.

The chain carries TRBV5-4 and TRBJ1-1; D gene uncertain. This CDR3 region has 13 residues. Trimming left V 3 bases short and J 4 bases short, with 10 bases between. Germline V lookup: CDR1 SGHNT, CDR2 YYREEE (reference sequence). CDR3 nucleotides: TGTGCCAGCAGCTCCTCGGTAACCACTGAAGCTTTCTTT. Its translation is CASSSSVTTEAFF.

The rearrangement uses TRBV27 and TRBJ1-4; weak D call: TRBD1 (6 bases). The germline V and J ends were trimmed by 5 bases and 4 bases, with 17 bases remaining between them. Germline V CDR1 and CDR2: MNHEY, SMNVEV (reference sequence). The CDR3 is made up of 16 amino acids. CDR3 residues: CASSRDTRTLNEKLFF. The CDR3 nucleotides are TGTGCCAGCAGTCGGGACACCCGGACCCTTAATGAAAAACTGTTTTTT.

The chain combines TRBV30 with TRBJ2-2, with D perhaps matching TRBD2 (5 bases). Trimming pared 4 bases from V and 6 bases from J, leaving 9 bases between. Germline-derived CDR1 and CDR2 are GTSNPN and SVGIG (reference sequence). CDR3 length: 12 amino acids. In nucleotides, the CDR3 is TGTGCCTGGACGAGGGCCCCCGGGGAGCTGTTTTTT. Amino acid sequence: CAWTRAPGELFF.

The CDR3 protein is CASSPRGQSNSPLHF. In DNA form, the CDR3 reads TGTGCCAGCTCACCGAGGGGACAGTCTAATTCACCCCTCCACTTT. The rearrangement links TRBV18 to TRBJ1-6; 7 bases line up with TRBD1. With 3 bases clipped from V and 6 bases from J, the junction kept 5 bases outside the gene matches. Germline CDR1 reads KGHSH; CDR2 reads LQKENI. The CDR3 is made up of 15 amino acids.

This chain connects TRBV6-6 to TRBJ2-4; D is possibly TRBD1 (5 bases). This CDR3 has 15 amino acids. V was clipped by 5 bases and J by 1 base, with 12 bases between them. Germline CDR1 and CDR2: MNHNY and SVGAGI (reference sequence). The CDR3 loop is CASSISPGAKNIQYF. The CDR3 nucleotides read TGTGCCAGCAGTATCAGCCCAGGGGCCAAAAACATTCAGTACTTC.

J is TRBJ2-5 and V is TRBV5-1; possibly TRBD1 for D (6 bases). Looked up from germline, CDR1 is SGHRS and CDR2 is YFSETQ. Deletions cut 2 bases from V and 3 bases from J, with 17 bases between. This CDR3 region has 16 residues. CDR3 in amino acids: CASSFSGNPGEETQYF. For the CDR3, the DNA is TGCGCCAGCAGCTTCTCCGGGAACCCAGGGGAAGAGACCCAGTACTTC. Using reference TRBV5-1 and TRBJ2-5 for the parts outside the CDR3, the full variable domain is KAGVTQTPRYLIKTRGQQVTLSCSPISGHRSVSWYQQTPGQGLQFLFEYFSETQRNKGNFPGRFSGRQFSNSRSEMNVSTLELGDSALYLCASSFSGNPGEETQYFGPGTRLLVL.

The chain has TRBV9 and TRBJ1-5, with D maybe TRBD1 (6 bases). Trimming took 0 bases from V and 2 from J, leaving 9 bases between them. Germline V gene sequence: CDR1 SGDLS, CDR2 YYNGEE. There are 15 residues in the CDR3. This CDR3 reads CASSVGRGRNQPQHF. CDR3 nucleotides: TGTGCCAGCAGCGTAGGCAGGGGACGCAATCAGCCCCAGCATTTT.

The chain employs TRBV6-1 and TRBJ1-2, with a tentative D call TRBD1 (6 bases). This CDR3 has 14 amino acids. From germline, CDR1 is MNHNS and CDR2 SASEGT. V was clipped by 2 bases and J by 2 bases, with 9 bases between them. The CDR3 bases are TGTGCCAGCAGTGAAAGAAGGGGGAACTATGGCTACACCTTC. It translates to CASSERRGNYGYTF.

This clone was seen once. The chain carries TRBV7-8 and TRBJ2-1, with D tentatively TRBD1 (6 bases). Trimming pared 3 bases from V and 3 bases from J, leaving 12 bases between. Per germline, CDR1 SGHVS and CDR2 FQNEAQ. The CDR3 is made up of 15 amino acids. Here the CDR3 DNA reads TGTGCCAGCAGCTTCCGGGACACTTACTACAATGAGCAGTTCTTC. It encodes CASSFRDTYYNEQFF.

V is TRBV5-1 and J is TRBJ2-3; 7 bases align to TRBD1. The CDR3 extends over 15 amino acids. Germline V CDR1 and CDR2: SGHRS, YFSETQ. V shed 4 bases and J 0 bases; nucleotides not matched to a gene: 5. This CDR3 reads CASSTRDSSTDTQYF. As DNA, the CDR3 is TGCGCCAGCAGCACCCGGGACAGTAGCACAGATACGCAGTATTTT.

The V and J genes are TRBV28 and TRBJ1-2; 12 bases fit TRBD1. V gave up 3 bases and J gave up 1 base; unmatched junction bases: 6. The CDR3 is made up of 17 amino acids. Germline V gene sequence: CDR1 MDHEN, CDR2 SYDVKM. The CDR3 DNA is TGTGCCAGCAGTTTCCGGGACAGGGGGCGCGGTAACTATGGCTACACCTTC. Amino acid sequence: CASSFRDRGRGNYGYTF.

With respect to this clone: Other DNA sequences in the same sample also yield this CDR3. The J gene is TRBJ1-1, the V gene TRBV28; TRBD1 matches at 7 bases. V shed 2 bases and J 0 bases; nucleotides not matched to a gene: 0. In germline, CDR1 is MDHEN, CDR2 SYDVKM. The CDR3 totals 14 residues. The CDR3 loop reads CASSLQGVNTEAFF. The CDR3 nucleotides read TGTGCCAGCAGTTTACAGGGGGTGAACACTGAAGCTTTCTTT. Together with reference TRBV28 and TRBJ1-1, the CDR3 gives the full variable domain: DVKVTQSSRYLVKRTGEKVFLECVQDMDHENMFWYRQDPGLGLRLIYFSYDVKMKEKGDIPEGYSVSREKKERFSLILESASTNQTSMYLCASSLQGVNTEAFFGQGTRLTVV.

The chain links TRBV4-1 to TRBJ1-5; 7 nucleotides match TRBD1. The CDR3 loop spans 14 amino acids. The V and J ends lost 4 bases and 1 base, in that order; junction bases with no gene match: 1. Germline-derived CDR1 and CDR2 are MGHRA and YSYEKL. The CDR3 DNA reads TGCGCCAGCAGCCCGGGACAGAGCAATCAGCCCCAGCATTTT. The encoded protein is CASSPGQSNQPQHF.

The chain couples TRBV5-1 to TRBJ2-1; tentative D call: TRBD2 (5 bases). From germline, CDR1 is SGHRS and CDR2 YFSETQ. The V gene lost 4 bases and the J gene lost 8 bases, with 13 bases spanning the gap. The CDR3 totals 13 residues. The CDR3 region has the DNA TGCGCCAGCAGCCCGGTTTACGGGGATGAGCAGTTCTTC. Its protein is CASSPVYGDEQFF.

This chain connects TRBV28 to TRBJ2-4; possibly TRBD1 for D (5 bases). The germline gives CDR1 MDHEN, CDR2 SYDVKM. The CDR3 consists of 17 residues. Trimming removed 6 bases from V and 0 bases from J, with 18 bases in between. Here the CDR3 reads CASRSRGQPLAKNIQYF. CDR3 bases: TGTGCCAGCAGGTCTAGGGGCCAACCCTTAGCCAAAAACATTCAGTACTTC.

The chain recombines TRBV4-3 with TRBJ2-7; 10 bases agree with TRBD1. Germline CDR1 reads LGHNA; CDR2 reads YSLEER. After removal of 4 bases from V and 4 bases from J, the junction contained 4 bases not matched to a gene. CDR3 length equals 14 residues. CDR3 nucleotides: TGCGCCAGCAGCCCTGGGACAGGGGTATACGAGCAGTACTTC. Encoded protein: CASSPGTGVYEQYF.

In the case of this clone: Other DNA sequences in the same sample also yield this CDR3. The chain uses TRBV9 and TRBJ2-1, with D possibly being TRBD2 (5 bases). The CDR3 covers 14 residues. The germline CDR1 and CDR2 sequences are SGDLS and YYNGEE. Trimming took 1 base from V and 0 from J, leaving 5 bases between them. CDR3 protein: CASSVTSSYNEQFF. The DNA for the CDR3 is TGTGCCAGCAGCGTAACTAGCTCCTACAATGAGCAGTTCTTC.

The V call is TRBV6-1, the J call TRBJ1-5; D might be TRBD1 (6 bases). This CDR3 has 15 residues. The V and J ends lost 1 base and 6 bases respectively, with 13 bases between them. Germline V lookup: CDR1 MNHNS, CDR2 SASEGT. CDR3 in DNA: TGTGCCAGCAGTGAAGTTGGGGGCCACCGTCAGCCCCAGCATTTT. Amino acid sequence: CASSEVGGHRQPQHF.

The chain employs TRBV5-1 and TRBJ1-2; weak D call: TRBD1 (6 bases). The CDR3 is 16 amino acids. Trimming stripped 4 bases from V and 8 bases from J, with 24 bases between. CDR1 SGHRS and CDR2 YFSETQ come from the germline V gene. CDR3 sequence: CASSPKSQGWSNGYTF. The CDR3 coding sequence is TGCGCCAGCAGCCCCAAGAGTCAGGGGTGGAGCAACGGCTACACCTTC.

The rearrangement uses TRBV29-1 and TRBJ2-7, with 8 bases that match TRBD1. Germline assignment: CDR1 SQVTM and CDR2 ANQGSEA. The CDR3 is made up of 14 amino acids. V lost 3 bases and J lost 5; bases outside the gene matches: 9. The CDR3 sequence: CSVEDGTGGNEQYF. CDR3 bases: TGCAGCGTTGAGGACGGGACAGGCGGGAACGAGCAGTACTTC.